The entry below gives a single T cell receptor beta chain sequence along with its context. The antigen is not known. Within the sample, other DNA sequences also encode this same CDR3. The data were obtained in a study of cytomegalovirus exposure and HLA in healthy donors. Both 60 Vbeta primers and 13 Jbeta primers went into the PCR. Clones were read by immunoSEQ multiplex PCR, and TCRdb kept only the in-frame ones, dropping some. The sample holds roughly 110,000 clones, approximately 80% seen once. Points from the study as a whole: It was 150 to 200 TCR beta chains that were listed as cytomegalovirus-associated. Under in vitro conditions, a few CMV-associated chains were confirmed as specific for CMV antigens.

This CDR3 comprises 13 residues. From germline, CDR1 is SEHNR and CDR2 FQNEAQ (reference sequence). V was cut by 3 bases and J by 2 bases, with 7 bases left in between. As for the donors, each was a healthy bone marrow donor. Sample: PBMCs. The receptor was isolated from a man in his sixties in good health and CMV-seronegative. The J gene is TRBJ2-5, the V gene TRBV7-9, with D maybe TRBD1 (5 bases). CDR3 nucleotide sequence: TGTGCCAGCAGCTTGCAGGGACAAGAGACCCAGTACTTC. It translates to CASSLQGQETQYF.